Listed below are T cell receptor beta chains from one sample, sequenced in a study of CD8 T cells in ankylosing spondylitis. MiXCR, applied by TCRdb to the 5' RACE reads, yields one record per CDR3 protein. The table shows approximately 550,000 distinct CDR3 sequences, with roughly 13% occurring only once. Specimen: blood, either unsorted or a sorted T cell fraction (not recorded which). These receptor sequences come from a male donor with ankylosing spondylitis. CDR3s include the opening cysteine and the closing phenylalanine or tryptophan. Each record gives: J gene, V gene, clone size, D gene, CDR3 protein, CDR3 DNA. D genes are given only for firm matches. Where a row states a size, it is once, few, many or the class of an expanded clone; other rows omit it.

j_call: TRBJ2-2; v_call: TRBV20-1; clone_size: few; d_call: TRBD2; cdr3_aa: CSASTSGRYLTGELFF; cdr3_nt: TGCAGTGCTAGTACGAGCGGGAGATATCTCACCGGGGAGCTGTTTTTT
j_call: TRBJ1-2; v_call: TRBV6-1; clone_size: -; d_call: TRBD1; cdr3_aa: CASSALDPGQISNYGYTF; cdr3_nt: TGTGCCAGCTCGGCGCTGGACCCGGGACAGATTTCTAACTATGGCTACACCTTC
j_call: TRBJ2-3; v_call: TRBV9; clone_size: -; d_call: TRBD2; cdr3_aa: CASSVGRALLTDTQYF; cdr3_nt: TGTGCCAGCAGCGTTGGGAGGGCCTTGTTGACAGATACGCAGTATTTT
j_call: TRBJ2-1; v_call: TRBV28; clone_size: few; d_call: -; cdr3_aa: CASILVKAAYNEQFF; cdr3_nt: TGTGCCAGCATCCTGGTAAAAGCGGCATACAATGAGCAGTTCTTC
j_call: TRBJ2-2; v_call: TRBV20-1; clone_size: -; d_call: TRBD2; cdr3_aa: CSAEAGVNTGELFF; cdr3_nt: TGCAGTGCAGAAGCGGGAGTGAACACCGGGGAGCTGTTTTTT
j_call: TRBJ2-7; v_call: TRBV9; clone_size: once; d_call: TRBD1; cdr3_aa: CASSRQGQGTFYEQYF; cdr3_nt: TGTGCCAGCAGCAGACAAGGACAGGGGACATTCTACGAGCAGTACTTC
j_call: TRBJ1-5; v_call: TRBV11-2; clone_size: -; d_call: -; cdr3_aa: CASSPGSNRGQPQHF; cdr3_nt: TGTGCCAGCAGCCCAGGCTCTAACCGCGGTCAGCCCCAGCATTTT
j_call: TRBJ1-2; v_call: TRBV5-6; clone_size: -; d_call: TRBD1; cdr3_aa: CASSPETGNYGYTF; cdr3_nt: TGTGCCAGCAGCCCCGAGACAGGGAACTATGGCTACACCTTC
j_call: TRBJ2-7; v_call: TRBV3-1; clone_size: many; d_call: -; cdr3_aa: CASSQGSERPFYEQYF; cdr3_nt: TGTGCCAGCAGCCAGGGTAGCGAGCGGCCCTTCTACGAGCAGTACTTC
j_call: TRBJ2-5; v_call: TRBV18; clone_size: -; d_call: TRBD2; cdr3_aa: CASSPVLAGRETQYF; cdr3_nt: TGTGCCAGCTCACCAGTGCTAGCGGGACGGGAGACCCAGTACTTC
j_call: TRBJ1-2; v_call: TRBV7-9; clone_size: -; d_call: TRBD1; cdr3_aa: CASSATGQNYGYTF; cdr3_nt: TGTGCCAGCAGCGCCACGGGACAGAACTATGGCTACACCTTC
j_call: TRBJ2-5; v_call: TRBV24-1; clone_size: -; d_call: -; cdr3_aa: CATSDPPPGQETQYF; cdr3_nt: TGTGCCACCAGTGACCCCCCCCCTGGCCAAGAGACCCAGTACTTC
j_call: TRBJ1-5; v_call: TRBV12-3/TRBV12-4; clone_size: -; d_call: -; cdr3_aa: CASTRGAHQPQHF; cdr3_nt: TGTGCCAGCACCCGGGGGGCTCATCAGCCCCAGCATTTT
j_call: TRBJ2-5; v_call: TRBV2; clone_size: few; d_call: -; cdr3_aa: CASTYTRDGQETQYF; cdr3_nt: TGTGCCAGCACCTATACCCGGGACGGCCAAGAGACCCAGTACTTC
j_call: TRBJ2-7; v_call: TRBV12-3/TRBV12-4; clone_size: -; d_call: TRBD2; cdr3_aa: CASRVGLASYEQYF; cdr3_nt: TGTGCCAGCCGCGTCGGACTAGCGTCTTACGAGCAGTACTTC
j_call: TRBJ2-7; v_call: TRBV19; clone_size: few; d_call: TRBD1; cdr3_aa: CASSPGQDYEQYF; cdr3_nt: TGTGCCAGTAGCCCGGGACAGGACTACGAGCAGTACTTC
j_call: TRBJ2-2; v_call: TRBV30; clone_size: -; d_call: TRBD2; cdr3_aa: CAWTPNSGVTGELFF; cdr3_nt: TGTGCCTGGACCCCTAATAGCGGGGTGACCGGGGAGCTGTTTTTT
j_call: TRBJ2-3; v_call: TRBV21-1; clone_size: few; d_call: -; cdr3_aa: CASRIPGLQTDTQYF; cdr3_nt: TGTGCCAGCAGGATACCGGGACTACAGACAGATACGCAGTATTTT
j_call: TRBJ2-3; v_call: TRBV27; clone_size: few; d_call: -; cdr3_aa: CASLLSGTDTQYF; cdr3_nt: TGTGCCAGCCTACTCTCGGGCACAGATACGCAGTATTTT
j_call: TRBJ2-2; v_call: TRBV12-3/TRBV12-4; clone_size: few; d_call: -; cdr3_aa: CASSLARSVGELFF; cdr3_nt: TGTGCCAGCAGCCTCGCCCGATCGGTCGGGGAGCTGTTTTTT
j_call: TRBJ1-2; v_call: TRBV19; clone_size: -; d_call: -; cdr3_aa: CATTDRNYGYTF; cdr3_nt: TGTGCCACCACGGACCGTAACTATGGCTACACCTTC
j_call: TRBJ1-5; v_call: TRBV30; clone_size: once; d_call: -; cdr3_aa: CAWSEDNNQPQHF; cdr3_nt: TGTGCCTGGAGTGAGGACAACAATCAGCCCCAGCATTTT
j_call: TRBJ1-1; v_call: TRBV5-1; clone_size: -; d_call: -; cdr3_aa: CASSAEQGNTEAFF; cdr3_nt: TGCGCCAGCAGCGCCGAACAAGGGAACACTGAAGCTTTCTTT
j_call: TRBJ1-2; v_call: TRBV24-1; clone_size: few; d_call: -; cdr3_aa: CATSDSGPTNYGYTF; cdr3_nt: TGTGCCACCAGTGATTCGGGACCGACTAACTATGGCTACACCTTC
j_call: TRBJ1-5; v_call: TRBV20-1; clone_size: -; d_call: TRBD1; cdr3_aa: CSARGPPKTGGAEGNQPQHF; cdr3_nt: TGCAGTGCTAGAGGTCCCCCAAAGACAGGGGGCGCGGAGGGCAATCAGCCCCAGCATTTT
j_call: TRBJ2-2; v_call: TRBV20-1; clone_size: few; d_call: TRBD1; cdr3_aa: CSARDRDFTGELFF; cdr3_nt: TGCAGTGCCAGGGACAGGGATTTCACCGGGGAGCTGTTTTTT
j_call: TRBJ1-3; v_call: TRBV9; clone_size: few; d_call: -; cdr3_aa: CASSVATRTVSGNTIYF; cdr3_nt: TGTGCCAGCAGCGTAGCGACCCGGACAGTCTCTGGAAACACCATATATTTT
j_call: TRBJ2-7; v_call: TRBV3-1; clone_size: few; d_call: -; cdr3_aa: CASSQGMGGVIYLAEQYF; cdr3_nt: TGTGCCAGCAGCCAAGGAATGGGCGGGGTAATATACCTGGCGGAGCAGTACTTC
j_call: TRBJ2-1; v_call: TRBV7-2; clone_size: many; d_call: -; cdr3_aa: CASTRGSLTGEQFF; cdr3_nt: TGTGCCAGCACCCGCGGGAGTCTAACAGGGGAGCAGTTCTTC
j_call: TRBJ1-4; v_call: TRBV3-1; clone_size: few; d_call: -; cdr3_aa: CASSWAYTNEKLFF; cdr3_nt: TGTGCCAGCAGCTGGGCCTATACTAATGAAAAACTGTTTTTT
j_call: TRBJ2-1; v_call: TRBV2; clone_size: -; d_call: -; cdr3_aa: CASSEGAYNEQFF; cdr3_nt: TGTGCCAGCAGTGAAGGGGCCTACAATGAGCAGTTCTTC
j_call: TRBJ1-5; v_call: TRBV25-1; clone_size: many; d_call: TRBD1; cdr3_aa: CASSGDRGDQPQHF; cdr3_nt: TGTGCCAGCAGTGGGGACAGGGGAGATCAGCCCCAGCATTTT
j_call: TRBJ2-3; v_call: TRBV5-1; clone_size: few; d_call: -; cdr3_aa: CASTPPRRGRRTDTQYF; cdr3_nt: TGCGCCAGCACCCCGCCCCGGCGCGGGCGGAGGACAGATACGCAGTATTTT
j_call: TRBJ2-1; v_call: TRBV7-2; clone_size: few; d_call: TRBD2; cdr3_aa: CASSGGGSRNEQFF; cdr3_nt: TGTGCCAGCTCCGGGGGGGGATCGAGGAATGAGCAGTTCTTC
j_call: TRBJ1-2; v_call: TRBV14; clone_size: -; d_call: TRBD1; cdr3_aa: CASSHRQGVGYGYTF; cdr3_nt: TGTGCCAGCAGCCACCGACAGGGGGTTGGGTATGGCTACACCTTC
j_call: TRBJ2-5; v_call: TRBV7-7; clone_size: few; d_call: TRBD2; cdr3_aa: CASSLGTSGGRETQYF; cdr3_nt: TGTGCCAGCAGCTTAGGGACTAGCGGAGGCAGGGAGACCCAGTACTTC
j_call: TRBJ2-2; v_call: TRBV11-2; clone_size: -; d_call: -; cdr3_aa: CASSEIYTGELFF; cdr3_nt: TGTGCCAGCAGCGAGATTTACACCGGGGAGCTGTTTTTT